These 5 T cell receptor beta chains share one sample of origin, sequenced in a study of T cells in Graves' hyperthyroidism and ophthalmopathy. Amplified regions were TCR beta CDR3 sequences from RNA transcripts. An initial round of RT-PCR targeting the TCR CDR3 relied on the HTBI primer set. TCRdb re-analysed the multiplex PCR reads in MiXCR, keeping a single row per CDR3 protein. The profile shows under 750,000 distinct CDR3 sequences, 18% of them singletons. Input material: blood. Receptors were obtained from a woman in her 50s with Graves' hyperthyroidism that later progressed to Graves' ophthalmopathy.

The CDR3 loop reads CASSSTTGEQPQHF. DNA for the CDR3: TGTGCCAGCAGCTCCACAACAGGGGAGCAGCCCCAGCATTTT. The genes are TRBV11-2 and TRBJ1-5; 7 nucleotides match TRBD1. This CDR3 spans 14 amino acids. The germline V gene encodes CDR1 SGHAT and CDR2 FQNNGV. The J segment lost 7 bases and the V segment lost 4 bases, leaving 7 bases of the junction unmatched.

In its sample, this clonotype was seen a few times. The chain combines TRBV19 with TRBJ1-5; unclear D gene. Germline V CDR1 and CDR2: LNHDA, SQIVND (reference sequence). V lost 3 bases and J lost 6, with 12 bases in between. CDR3 length: 14 amino acids. The chain's CDR3 is CASSMTAGVQPQHF. CDR3 nucleotides: TGTGCCAGTAGTATGACCGCTGGGGTTCAGCCCCAGCATTTT.

There are a few counts of this clonotype. Here the CDR3 DNA reads TGCAGTGCTAGAGTTAGCGGGGGGGAGTCCAGCAATGAGCAGTTCTTC. This translates into CSARVSGGESSNEQFF. This chain connects TRBV20-1 to TRBJ2-1; 11 bases agree with TRBD2. CDR1 is DFQATT and CDR2 is SNEGSKA in the germline V gene (reference sequence). V lost 1 base and J lost 6; bases outside the gene matches: 8. This CDR3 spans 16 amino acids.

The gene calls are TRBV20-1 and TRBJ1-2; D is perhaps TRBD1 (5 bases). V lost 2 bases and J lost 4, with 11 bases in between. The CDR3 sequence is 13 residues long. Looked up from germline, CDR1 is DFQATT and CDR2 is SNEGSKA (reference sequence). The CDR3 sequence: CSARTQGSYGYTF. In DNA form, the CDR3 reads TGCAGTGCTAGAACCCAGGGAAGCTATGGCTACACCTTC.

The CDR3 DNA follows: TGCAGTGCTAGAGAGATGCTACCAACCGAGCAGTTCTTC. It encodes CSAREMLPTEQFF. V usage is TRBV20-1 and J usage is TRBJ2-1, with unresolved D. Trimming took 0 bases from V and 10 from J, leaving 13 bases between them. This CDR3 has 13 amino acids. In germline, CDR1 is DFQATT, CDR2 SNEGSKA (reference sequence).